These 25 T cell receptor beta chains originate from one sample sequenced in a study of shared clonotypes between healthy human individuals. The protocol was immunoSEQ multiplex PCR, while the TCRdb copy is restricted to in-frame clones and leaves out a portion. The sample holds 550,000 to 600,000 clones, more than 95% seen once. CD45RO-negative CD8 cells positively selected for CCR7 made up the naive population, which excluded terminally differentiated effector memory CD45RA+ cells. The sequenced sample was naive CD8+ T cells sorted from blood. Receptor source: a man under 40 in good health.

This CDR3 is CASSLSGVDLQFPNQPQHF. CDR3 DNA: TGTGCCAGCAGTTTATCGGGCGTTGACCTACAGTTCCCCAATCAGCCCCAGCATTTT. The genes are TRBV27 and TRBJ1-5; D remains ambiguous. The V end was cut by 0 bases, the J end by 3 bases, with 21 bases between. Germline CDR1 and CDR2: MNHEY and SMNVEV (reference sequence). CDR3 length equals 19 residues.

The chain combines TRBV6-1 with TRBJ2-7; D is perhaps TRBD1 (6 bases). Trimming cost V 0 bases and J 4 bases, with 13 bases left between them. Germline V gene sequence: CDR1 MNHNS, CDR2 SASEGT. The CDR3 spans 15 residues. CDR3 DNA sequence: TGTGCCAGCAGTGAAGCAGTGGGTAGGGGGTACGAGCAGTACTTC. Its protein is CASSEAVGRGYEQYF.

The chain is built from TRBV28 and TRBJ1-2; 7 nucleotides match TRBD1. The CDR3 runs to 18 residues. CDR1 MDHEN and CDR2 SYDVKM come from the germline V gene. With 3 bases clipped from V and 5 bases from J, the junction kept 18 bases outside the gene matches. The CDR3 region is CASSLIIVGQGGDYGYTF. CDR3 DNA: TGTGCCAGCAGTTTGATCATTGTAGGGCAGGGGGGTGATTATGGCTACACCTTC.

This rearrangement joins TRBV28 to TRBJ1-3, with D unresolved. The CDR3 extends over 14 amino acids. Germline V CDR1 and CDR2: MDHEN, SYDVKM. Trimming took 1 base from V and 2 from J, leaving 6 bases between them. The CDR3 DNA reads as TGTGCCAGCAGTTTATTCCGAACTGGAAACACCATATATTTT. The encoded protein is CASSLFRTGNTIYF.

The CDR3 DNA reads TGTGCCAGTAGTATAGGCACTAGCGGCCAAGAGACCCAGTACTTC. It specifies CASSIGTSGQETQYF. The chain recombines TRBV19 with TRBJ2-5; the match to TRBD2 covers 8 bases. The germline V gene has CDR1 LNHDA and CDR2 SQIVND (reference sequence). With 1 base clipped from V and 1 base from J, the junction kept 2 bases outside the gene matches. The length of the CDR3 is 15 residues.

The CDR3 is CASSPIESYEQYF. CDR3 bases: TGTGCCAGCAGCCCAATTGAGTCCTACGAGCAGTACTTC. The J gene is TRBJ2-7, the V gene TRBV7-9; no definite D call. Germline lookup yields CDR1 SEHNR and CDR2 FQNEAQ (reference sequence). This CDR3 spans 13 amino acids. V dropped 5 bases and J dropped 1 base, with 9 bases sitting between them.

The V and J genes are TRBV6-5 and TRBJ2-5, with D maybe TRBD2 (7 bases). Trimming left V 1 base short and J 2 bases short, with 14 bases between. From germline, CDR1 is MNHEY and CDR2 SVGAGI. The CDR3 loop spans 16 amino acids. CDR3 loop: CASSYLRGGGQETQYF. The CDR3 nucleotides read TGTGCCAGCAGTTACTTGAGAGGGGGAGGGCAAGAGACCCAGTACTTC.

Here the CDR3 reads CASSPFASLSYEQYF. The CDR3 DNA follows: TGTGCCAGCAGTCCCTTCGCCTCCCTCTCCTACGAGCAGTACTTC. The chain links TRBV27 to TRBJ2-7, with unresolved D. Germline V gene lookup returns CDR1 MNHEY and CDR2 SMNVEV (reference sequence). CDR3 length: 15 amino acids. Trimming shortened V by 5 bases and J by 0 bases, and 14 bases separated the two germline ends.

The chain carries TRBV4-1 and TRBJ2-7; TRBD1 might be the D (5 bases). CDR3 length: 15 residues. Germline values: CDR1 MGHRA, CDR2 YSYEKL. The ends were cut back, 1 base at V and 3 bases at J, with 13 bases in the middle. CDR3 sequence (DNA): TGCGCCAGCAGCCAAGGTCCAGGGTCCGACTACGAGCAGTACTTC. Protein sequence: CASSQGPGSDYEQYF.

This chain links TRBV2 with TRBJ1-5; D is ambiguous. Trimming left V 4 bases short and J 2 bases short, with 9 bases between. Germline CDR1 reads SNHLY; CDR2 reads FYNNEI. The CDR3 has 14 amino acids. As DNA, the CDR3 is TGTGCCAGCAGTGGGTCTCCGGGCAATCAGCCCCAGCATTTT. Protein sequence: CASSGSPGNQPQHF.

The rearrangement uses TRBV9 and TRBJ2-2; D remains unclear. V was clipped by 4 bases and J by 9 bases, with 10 bases between them. In germline, CDR1 is SGDLS, CDR2 YYNGEE. This CDR3 is 12 amino acids long. CDR3 sequence: CASSPPSRELFF. The CDR3, as DNA: TGTGCCAGCAGCCCCCCCAGCAGGGAGCTGTTTTTT.

This clone was counted a single time. The chain is built from TRBV14 and TRBJ1-4; no clear D. CDR1 and CDR2 (germline): SGHDN, FVKESK. The CDR3 is 13 residues long. V was pared by 4 bases and J by 8 bases, with 11 bases between. CDR3 in amino acids: CASSRRLGEKLFF. CDR3 nucleotide sequence: TGTGCCAGCAGCCGTCGGTTGGGCGAAAAACTGTTTTTT.

The chain carries TRBV27 and TRBJ1-5, with 10 bases matching TRBD1. The CDR3 covers 14 residues. The germline CDR1 and CDR2 sequences are MNHEY and SMNVEV (reference sequence). V was clipped by 6 bases and J by 4 bases; unmatched bases: 3. In DNA form, the CDR3 reads TGTGCCAGCAGAATGGGACAGGGGAATCAGCCCCAGCATTTT. Its protein is CASRMGQGNQPQHF.

This sequence joins TRBV7-9 and TRBJ2-7, with D possibly being TRBD1 (6 bases). Trimming took off 5 bases at V and 3 bases at J, with 11 bases between the two ends. Germline V gives CDR1 SEHNR, CDR2 FQNEAQ (reference sequence). The CDR3 is made up of 13 amino acids. CDR3 sequence (DNA): TGTGCCAGCAGCGACGACAGGAGCTACGAGCAGTACTTC. This sequence encodes CASSDDRSYEQYF.

This clone was picked up one time. V usage is TRBV19 and J usage is TRBJ2-3; D gene uncertain. The V end lost 4 bases, the J end lost 4 bases, and 15 bases lay between the germline ends. Germline CDR1 LNHDA, CDR2 SQIVND (reference sequence). The CDR3 runs 15 residues. This CDR3 reads CASSSVPSLADTQYF. The DNA of the CDR3 is TGTGCCAGTAGTAGCGTTCCATCCCTCGCAGATACGCAGTATTTT.

The rearrangement uses TRBV7-9 and TRBJ2-7; TRBD1 matches 9 bases. V lost 8 bases, J lost 4 bases, and 9 bases stayed unmatched. The CDR3 has 14 residues. The germline gives CDR1 SEHNR, CDR2 FQNEAQ (reference sequence). The CDR3 sequence: CASGAGTGPYEQYF. The DNA of the CDR3 is TGTGCCAGCGGCGCCGGGACAGGGCCTTACGAGCAGTACTTC.

CDR3 nucleotide sequence: TGTGCCAGCAGTCTGGGACCCAACACCGGGGAGCTGTTTTTT. This gives the protein CASSLGPNTGELFF. The rearrangement joins TRBV6-4 to TRBJ2-2, with D perhaps being TRBD1 or TRBD2 (5 bases each). CDR3 length: 14 residues. Trimming shortened V by 5 bases and J by 2 bases, and 9 bases separated the two germline ends. The germline gives CDR1 MRHNA, CDR2 SNTAGT.

This chain joins TRBV11-2 and TRBJ2-7; 10 bases line up with TRBD2. V lost 5 bases to trimming and J lost 2 bases; unmatched junction nucleotides: 3. CDR3 length: 14 residues. Germline V gene data show CDR1 as SGHAT and CDR2 as FQNNGV. The CDR3 bases are TGTGCCAGCAGCATCCTAGCGGGAGCCTACGAGCAGTACTTC. Residues: CASSILAGAYEQYF. The whole variable domain, filled in from reference TRBV11-2 and TRBJ2-7, reads EAGVAQSPRYKIIEKRQSVAFWCNPISGHATLYWYQQILGQGPKLLIQFQNNGVVDDSQLPKDRFSAERLKGVDSTLKIQPAKLEDSAVYLCASSILAGAYEQYFGPGTRLTVT.

This clone was detected a few times. This chain links TRBV5-4 with TRBJ2-7; no clear D gene. The germline V and J ends were trimmed by 0 bases and 1 base, with 8 bases remaining between them. The CDR3 covers 14 residues. Germline CDR1 reads SGHNT; CDR2 reads YYREEE (reference sequence). The CDR3 DNA reads TGTGCCAGCAGCTTGGTCCCCTCATCCTACGAGCAGTACTTC. Amino acid sequence: CASSLVPSSYEQYF.

The chain joins TRBV11-1 to TRBJ1-5; D might be TRBD1 (5 bases). Germline V gene data show CDR1 as SGHAT and CDR2 as FQDESV (reference sequence). The ends were cut back, 5 bases at V and 7 bases at J, with 15 bases in the middle. CDR3 length: 14 residues. The CDR3 is CASSHRRGDQPQHF. In nucleotides, the CDR3 is TGTGCCAGCAGCCACCGTAGGGGAGACCAGCCCCAGCATTTT.

V gene TRBV30 combines with J gene TRBJ2-1, with 11 bases fitting TRBD2. Trimming cost V 0 bases and J 8 bases; bases outside gene matches: 6. From germline, CDR1 is GTSNPN and CDR2 SVGIG (reference sequence). The CDR3 runs to 15 residues. Here the CDR3 DNA reads TGTGCCTGGAGTGTAGTACTAGCGGGAGTCTATGAGCAGTTCTTC. Amino acid sequence: CAWSVVLAGVYEQFF.

The V and J genes are TRBV5-6 and TRBJ2-1; tentatively, D is TRBD2 (5 bases). Germline lookup yields CDR1 SGHDT and CDR2 YYEEEE. CDR3 length: 13 amino acids. V lost 6 bases and J lost 6, with 13 bases in between. CDR3 sequence (DNA): TGTGCCAGCACCGTGCCCAGCGGCAATGAGCAGTTCTTC. Its protein product is CASTVPSGNEQFF.

The chain uses TRBV7-9 and TRBJ1-5, with a possible D match to TRBD1 (5 bases). The CDR3 has 17 amino acids. Germline loops: CDR1 SEHNR, CDR2 FQNEAQ (reference sequence). V was clipped by 4 bases and J by 0 bases, with 16 bases between them. The CDR3 DNA is TGTGCCAGCAGCTCCATGGGGCAGAGCAATAGCAATCAGCCCCAGCATTTT. It is translated as CASSSMGQSNSNQPQHF.

This chain uses TRBV13 with TRBJ2-1, with 9 bases identical to TRBD1. The CDR3 is 13 amino acids. Trimming took 4 bases from V and 5 from J; bases not matched to a gene: 0. Germline V lookup: CDR1 PRHDT, CDR2 FYEKMQ (reference sequence). This CDR3 reads CASSWTGDNEQFF. The CDR3 DNA reads as TGTGCCAGCAGCTGGACAGGGGACAATGAGCAGTTCTTC.

The CDR3 DNA reads TGTGCCAGCAGCTTAGAACATAGCCCTTCCTACGAGCAGTACTTC. This sequence encodes CASSLEHSPSYEQYF. The chain has TRBV11-3 and TRBJ2-7, with D hard to call. In germline, CDR1 is SGHNT, CDR2 YENEEA. CDR3 size: 15 residues. Trimming took 0 bases from V and 1 from J, leaving 10 bases between them.